This section outlines one TCR beta chain sequence together with its context. All donors were healthy HIV-negative adults lacking recent acute infections or vaccinations. This sample was included in a study of shared clonotypes between healthy human individuals. As for the study in general: With ages of 18 to 49, the donors were a couple of women and three men.

Clones were sequenced by immunoSEQ multiplex PCR, and TCRdb holds only the in-frame ones, with some missing. The profile covers 500,000 to 650,000 clones, with around 78% appearing a single time and around 13% taken by the ten largest. V shed 8 bases and J shed 1 base, with 11 bases lying between them. CDR3 length: 13 amino acids. The germline V gene encodes CDR1 MNHNY and CDR2 SVGAGI (reference sequence). This chain connects TRBV6-6 to TRBJ1-1, with TRBD1 as a possible D gene (5 bases). This clonotype was obtained from a woman aged 40 to 50 in good health. Some clones in this sample may be carry-over from other donors' samples. Sequenced sample: PBMCs. CDR3 region: CASLGDGNTEAFF. The CDR3 DNA sequence: TGTGCCAGCCTCGGGGACGGGAACACTGAAGCTTTCTTT.